Below, 3 T cell receptor beta chains from the same sample are listed, as sequenced in a study of OX40 agonist ivuxolimab in advanced cancers. Assay used: immunoSEQ multiplex PCR; TCRdb lists only in-frame clones, some missing. This table holds about 83,000 clones, over 75% found once. Source: CD4+ or CD8+ T cells sorted from blood, taken in a trial of the OX40 agonist ivuxolimab. These receptors were obtained from an adult with an advanced solid tumor such as melanoma, head and neck, liver or kidney cancer.

The J gene is TRBJ1-2, the V gene TRBV6-5, with D unclear. The V and J ends lost 6 bases and 2 bases respectively, with 4 bases between them. Germline V gene sequence: CDR1 MNHEY, CDR2 SVGAGI. The CDR3 has 11 residues. For the CDR3, the DNA is TGTGCCAGCAGGGGCAACTATGGCTACACCTTC. Protein product: CASRGNYGYTF.

The genes are TRBV18 and TRBJ1-4, with D possibly being TRBD1 (6 bases). Germline V lookup: CDR1 KGHSH, CDR2 LQKENI. V was shortened by 4 bases and J by 2 bases, with 8 bases between the two germline ends. This CDR3 spans 14 amino acids. CDR3 sequence reads: CASSRTDTNEKLFF. CDR3 DNA sequence: TGTGCCAGCTCACGGACAGATACTAATGAAAAACTGTTTTTT.

The chain is built from TRBV7-3 and TRBJ1-1; no clear D. This CDR3 comprises 13 residues. Per germline, CDR1 SGHTA and CDR2 FQGTGA. The V and J ends lost 4 bases and 2 bases respectively, with 8 bases between them. The CDR3 nucleotides read TGTGCCAGCAGCTCCTCAGTAAACACTGAAGCTTTCTTT. Translation: CASSSSVNTEAFF.